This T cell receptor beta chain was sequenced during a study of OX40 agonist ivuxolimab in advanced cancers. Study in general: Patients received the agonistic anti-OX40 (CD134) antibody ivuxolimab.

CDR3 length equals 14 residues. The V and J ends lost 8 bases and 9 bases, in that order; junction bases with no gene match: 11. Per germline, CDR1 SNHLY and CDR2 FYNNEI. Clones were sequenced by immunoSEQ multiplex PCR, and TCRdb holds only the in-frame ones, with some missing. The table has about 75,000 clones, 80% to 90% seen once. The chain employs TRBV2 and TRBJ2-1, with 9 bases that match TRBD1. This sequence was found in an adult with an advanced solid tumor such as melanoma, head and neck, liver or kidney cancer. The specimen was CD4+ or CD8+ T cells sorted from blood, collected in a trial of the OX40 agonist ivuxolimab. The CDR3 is CASRDRASSGEQFF. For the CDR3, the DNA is TGTGCCAGCCGGGACAGGGCTAGTAGTGGTGAGCAGTTCTTC.